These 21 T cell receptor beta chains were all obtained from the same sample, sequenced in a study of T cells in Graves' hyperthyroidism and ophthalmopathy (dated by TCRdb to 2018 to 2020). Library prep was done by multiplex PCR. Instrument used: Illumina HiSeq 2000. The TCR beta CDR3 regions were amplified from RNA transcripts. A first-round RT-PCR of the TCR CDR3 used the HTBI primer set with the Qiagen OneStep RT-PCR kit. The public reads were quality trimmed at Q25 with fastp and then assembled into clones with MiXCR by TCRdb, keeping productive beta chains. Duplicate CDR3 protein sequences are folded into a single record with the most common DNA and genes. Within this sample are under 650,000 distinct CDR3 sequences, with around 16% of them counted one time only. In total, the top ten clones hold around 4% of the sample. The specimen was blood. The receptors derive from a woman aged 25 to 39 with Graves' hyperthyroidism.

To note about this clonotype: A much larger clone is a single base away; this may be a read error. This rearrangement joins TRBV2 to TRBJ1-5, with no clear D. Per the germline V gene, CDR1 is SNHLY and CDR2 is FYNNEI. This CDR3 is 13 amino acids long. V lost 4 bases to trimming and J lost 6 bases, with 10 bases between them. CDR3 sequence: CASSAPNAQPQHF. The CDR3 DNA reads TGTGCCAGCAGTGCCCCTAACGCTCAGCCCCAGCATTTT. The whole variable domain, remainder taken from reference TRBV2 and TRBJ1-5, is EPEVTQTPSHQVTQMGQEVILRCVPISNHLYFYWYRQILGQKVEFLVSFYNNEISEKSEIFDDQFSVERPDGSNFTLKIRSTKLEDSAMYFCASSAPNAQPQHFGDGTRLSIL.

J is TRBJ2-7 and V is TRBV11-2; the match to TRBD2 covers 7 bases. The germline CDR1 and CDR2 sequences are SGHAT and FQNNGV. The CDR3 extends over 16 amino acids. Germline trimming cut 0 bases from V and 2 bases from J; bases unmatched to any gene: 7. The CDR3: CASSLEVAGETYEQYF. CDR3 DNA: TGTGCCAGCAGCTTAGAGGTTGCGGGAGAAACCTACGAGCAGTACTTC.

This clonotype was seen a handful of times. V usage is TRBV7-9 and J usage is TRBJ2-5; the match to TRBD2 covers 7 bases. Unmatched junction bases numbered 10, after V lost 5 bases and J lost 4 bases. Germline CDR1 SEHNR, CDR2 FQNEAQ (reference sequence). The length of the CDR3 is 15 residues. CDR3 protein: CASSQGGGSGETQYF. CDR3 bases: TGTGCCAGCAGCCAAGGCGGGGGTAGCGGAGAGACCCAGTACTTC.

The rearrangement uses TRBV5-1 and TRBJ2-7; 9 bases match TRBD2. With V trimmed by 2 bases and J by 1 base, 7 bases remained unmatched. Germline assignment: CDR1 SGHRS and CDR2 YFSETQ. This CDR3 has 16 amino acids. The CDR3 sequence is CASSFQAGGRSYEQYF. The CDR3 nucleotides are TGCGCCAGCAGCTTTCAAGCGGGAGGCAGATCCTACGAGCAGTACTTC.

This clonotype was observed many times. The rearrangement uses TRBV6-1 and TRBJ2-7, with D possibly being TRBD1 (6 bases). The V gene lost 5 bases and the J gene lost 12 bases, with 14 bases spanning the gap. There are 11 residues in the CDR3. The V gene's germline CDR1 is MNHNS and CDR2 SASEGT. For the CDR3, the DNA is TGTGCCAGCAGTTTAAACAGGGTGGCGTACTTC. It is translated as CASSLNRVAYF.

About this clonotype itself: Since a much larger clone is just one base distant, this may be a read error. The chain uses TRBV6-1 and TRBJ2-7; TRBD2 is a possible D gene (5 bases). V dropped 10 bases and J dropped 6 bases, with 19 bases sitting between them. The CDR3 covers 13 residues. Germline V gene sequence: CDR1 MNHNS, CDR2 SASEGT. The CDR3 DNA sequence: TGTGCCACCTTTACGGGAAGTTATAGCGAGCAGTACTTC. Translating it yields CATFTGSYSEQYF.

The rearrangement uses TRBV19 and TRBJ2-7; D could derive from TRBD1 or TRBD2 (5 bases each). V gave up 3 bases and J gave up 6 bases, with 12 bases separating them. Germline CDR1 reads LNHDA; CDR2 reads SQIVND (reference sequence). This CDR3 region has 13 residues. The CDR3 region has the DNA TGTGCCAGTAGTATGGGGGAAGGGGCCGAGCAGTACTTC. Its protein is CASSMGEGAEQYF.

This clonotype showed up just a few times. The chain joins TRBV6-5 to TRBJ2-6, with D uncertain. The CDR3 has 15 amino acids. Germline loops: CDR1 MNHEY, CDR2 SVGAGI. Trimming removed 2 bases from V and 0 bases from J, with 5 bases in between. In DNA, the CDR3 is TGTGCCAGCAGTTACCGCCTCTCTGGGGCCAACGTCCTGACTTTC. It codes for CASSYRLSGANVLTF.

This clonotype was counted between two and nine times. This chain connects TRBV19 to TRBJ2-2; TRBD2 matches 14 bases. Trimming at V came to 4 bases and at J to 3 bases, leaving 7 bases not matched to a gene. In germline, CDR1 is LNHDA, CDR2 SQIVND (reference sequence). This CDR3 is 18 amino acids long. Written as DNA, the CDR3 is TGTGCCAGTAGTACGGGACTAGCGGGAGTGTCGTACACCGGGGAGCTGTTTTTT. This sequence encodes CASSTGLAGVSYTGELFF.

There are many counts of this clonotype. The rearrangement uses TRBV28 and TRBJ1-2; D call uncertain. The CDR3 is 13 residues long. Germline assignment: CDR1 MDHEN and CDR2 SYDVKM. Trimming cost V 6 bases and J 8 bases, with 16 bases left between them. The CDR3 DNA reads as TGTGCCAGCAGGCCTCCCGCACAAACAGGCTACACCTTC. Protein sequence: CASRPPAQTGYTF.

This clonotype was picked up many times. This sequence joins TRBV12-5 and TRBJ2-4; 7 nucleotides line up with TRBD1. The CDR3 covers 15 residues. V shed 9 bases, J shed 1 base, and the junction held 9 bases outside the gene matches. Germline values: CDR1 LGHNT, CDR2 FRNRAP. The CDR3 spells CASQDREWAKNIQYF. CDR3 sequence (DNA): TGTGCTAGCCAAGACAGGGAGTGGGCCAAAAACATTCAGTACTTC.

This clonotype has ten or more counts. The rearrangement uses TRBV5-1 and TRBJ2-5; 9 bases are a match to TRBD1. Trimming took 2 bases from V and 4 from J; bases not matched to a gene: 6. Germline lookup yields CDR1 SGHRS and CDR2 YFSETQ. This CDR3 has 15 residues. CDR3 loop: CASSLPGQGTETQYF. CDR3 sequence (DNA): TGCGCCAGCAGCTTACCGGGACAGGGTACAGAGACCCAGTACTTC.

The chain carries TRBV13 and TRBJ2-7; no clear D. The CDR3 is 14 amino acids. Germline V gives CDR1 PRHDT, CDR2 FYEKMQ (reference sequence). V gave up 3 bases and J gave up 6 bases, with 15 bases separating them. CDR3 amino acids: CASSLPTRSGEQYF. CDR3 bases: TGTGCCAGCAGCTTGCCTACCCGCTCGGGCGAGCAGTACTTC.

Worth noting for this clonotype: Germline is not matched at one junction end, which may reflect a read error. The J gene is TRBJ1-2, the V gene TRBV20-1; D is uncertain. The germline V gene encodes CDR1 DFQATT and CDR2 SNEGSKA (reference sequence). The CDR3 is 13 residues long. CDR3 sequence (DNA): TGCAGTGCTGGAGACGGGGTAAACTATGGCTACACCTTC. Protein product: CSAGDGVNYGYTF.

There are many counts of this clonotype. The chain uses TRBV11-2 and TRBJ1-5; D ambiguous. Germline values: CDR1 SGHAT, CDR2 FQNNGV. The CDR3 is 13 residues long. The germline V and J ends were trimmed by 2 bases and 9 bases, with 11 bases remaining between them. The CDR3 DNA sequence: TGTGCCAGCAGCTTAATGGATACGGGGCCCCAGCATTTT. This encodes CASSLMDTGPQHF. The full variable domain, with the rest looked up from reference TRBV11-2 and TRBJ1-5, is EAGVAQSPRYKIIEKRQSVAFWCNPISGHATLYWYQQILGQGPKLLIQFQNNGVVDDSQLPKDRFSAERLKGVDSTLKIQPAKLEDSAVYLCASSLMDTGPQHFGDGTRLSIL.

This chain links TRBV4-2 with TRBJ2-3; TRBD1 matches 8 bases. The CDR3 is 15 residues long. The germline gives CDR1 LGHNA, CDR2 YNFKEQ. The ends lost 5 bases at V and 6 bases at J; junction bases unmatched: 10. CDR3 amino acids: CASSTGQGRGDTQYF. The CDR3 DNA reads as TGTGCCAGCAGCACAGGACAGGGCCGGGGGGATACGCAGTATTTT.

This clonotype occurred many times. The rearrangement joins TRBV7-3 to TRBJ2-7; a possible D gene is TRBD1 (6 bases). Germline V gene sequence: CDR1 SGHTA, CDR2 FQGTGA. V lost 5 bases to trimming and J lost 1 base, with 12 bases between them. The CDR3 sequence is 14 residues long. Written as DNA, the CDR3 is TGTGCCAGCAGCATGGGGGCAGGGTCCTACGAGCAGTACTTC. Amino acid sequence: CASSMGAGSYEQYF.

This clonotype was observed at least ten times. The CDR3 reads CASRGQGIDEQYF. The DNA for the CDR3 is TGCGCCAGCAGGGGACAGGGCATCGACGAGCAGTACTTC. This chain joins TRBV5-1 and TRBJ2-7; 9 bases fit TRBD1. Per the germline V gene, CDR1 is SGHRS and CDR2 is YFSETQ. The J segment lost 5 bases and the V segment lost 5 bases, leaving 5 bases of the junction unmatched. The CDR3 has 13 residues.

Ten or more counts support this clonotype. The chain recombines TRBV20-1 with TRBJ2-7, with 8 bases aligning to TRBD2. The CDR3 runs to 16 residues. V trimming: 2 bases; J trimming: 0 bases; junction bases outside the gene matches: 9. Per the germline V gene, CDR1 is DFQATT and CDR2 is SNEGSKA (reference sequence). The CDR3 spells CSARLLTSASSYEQYF. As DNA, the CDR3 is TGCAGTGCTAGACTCCTGACTAGCGCGAGCTCCTACGAGCAGTACTTC.

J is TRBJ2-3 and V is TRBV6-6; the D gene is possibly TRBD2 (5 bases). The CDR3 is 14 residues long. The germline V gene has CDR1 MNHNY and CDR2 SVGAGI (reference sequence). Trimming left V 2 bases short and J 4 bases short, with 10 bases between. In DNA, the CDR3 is TGTGCCAGCAGTTACCGAGGGCGTGCAGATACGCAGTATTTT. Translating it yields CASSYRGRADTQYF.

The CDR3 here is CASRGTVGPNYGYTF. DNA for the CDR3: TGTGCCAGCAGGGGTACAGTGGGGCCTAACTATGGCTACACCTTC. V gene TRBV9 combines with J gene TRBJ1-2, with D possibly being TRBD1 (5 bases). The CDR3 runs to 15 residues. Germline V gene sequence: CDR1 SGDLS, CDR2 YYNGEE. V lost 5 bases to trimming and J lost 0 bases, with 14 bases between them.